This TCR beta chain was identified in a study of control samples from healthy donors and cancer patients. There are 16 residues in the CDR3. Germline V lookup: CDR1 MGHDK, CDR2 SYGVNS. V shed 0 bases and J 3 bases; nucleotides not matched to a gene: 5. Clones were sequenced by immunoSEQ multiplex PCR, and TCRdb holds only the in-frame ones, with some missing. The table records about 89,000 clones, more than 75% of them present only once. Material for sequencing was blood. The TCR originated in a man aged 25-40 years in good health. V gene TRBV25-1 combines with J gene TRBJ2-4; the match to TRBD2 covers 7 bases. The CDR3 DNA sequence: TGTGCCAGCAGTGAATACGGGGGGTACAGCAAAAACATTCAGTACTTC. As protein: CASSEYGGYSKNIQYF.